This TCR beta chain was recovered during a study of T cells after yellow fever vaccination. CDR1 and CDR2 (germline): LNHDA, SQIVND (reference sequence). V lost 8 bases and J 8 bases, leaving 12 bases between the germline ends. The CDR3 loop spans 11 amino acids. One entry per CDR3 protein, called by TCRdb with MiXCR from the 5' RACE reads. The table lists roughly 500,000 distinct CDR3 sequences, around 21% of them singletons. The table lists this clonotype with a few counts. The sequenced sample was PBMCs, obtained 15 days after the yellow fever booster vaccination. The sequence was collected from a man aged 25 to 40 who received the YFV17D yellow fever vaccine. V usage is TRBV19 and J usage is TRBJ1-2; tentative D call: TRBD1 (5 bases). The CDR3 region has the DNA TGTGCCAGTGAGGGGCTGGACGGCTACACCTTC. It specifies CASEGLDGYTF.